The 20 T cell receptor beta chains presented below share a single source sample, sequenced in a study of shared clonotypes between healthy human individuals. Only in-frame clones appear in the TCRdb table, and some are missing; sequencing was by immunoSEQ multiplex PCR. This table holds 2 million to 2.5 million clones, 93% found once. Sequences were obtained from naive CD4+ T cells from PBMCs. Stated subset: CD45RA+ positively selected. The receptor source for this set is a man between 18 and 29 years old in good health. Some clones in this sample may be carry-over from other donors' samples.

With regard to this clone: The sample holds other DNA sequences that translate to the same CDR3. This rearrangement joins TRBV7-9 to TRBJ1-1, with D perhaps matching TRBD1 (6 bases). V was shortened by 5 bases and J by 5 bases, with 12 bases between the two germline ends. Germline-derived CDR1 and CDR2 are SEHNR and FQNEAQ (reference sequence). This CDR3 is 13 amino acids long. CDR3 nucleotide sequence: TGTGCCAGCAGCAGGGGGGCGGGGACTGAAGCTTTCTTT. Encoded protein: CASSRGAGTEAFF.

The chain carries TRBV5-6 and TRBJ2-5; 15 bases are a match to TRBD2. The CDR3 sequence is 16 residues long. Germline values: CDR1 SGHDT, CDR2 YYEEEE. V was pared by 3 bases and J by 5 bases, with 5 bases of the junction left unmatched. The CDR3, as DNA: TGTGCCAGCAGCTCCTCAGGACTAGCGGGAGGGGAGACCCAGTACTTC. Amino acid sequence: CASSSSGLAGGETQYF.

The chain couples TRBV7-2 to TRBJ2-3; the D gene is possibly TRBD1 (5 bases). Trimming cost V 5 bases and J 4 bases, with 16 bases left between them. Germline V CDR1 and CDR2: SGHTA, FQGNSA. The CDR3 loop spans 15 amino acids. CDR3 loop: CASSPQRTLSDTQYF. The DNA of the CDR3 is TGTGCCAGCAGCCCCCAGAGGACACTTTCAGATACGCAGTATTTT.

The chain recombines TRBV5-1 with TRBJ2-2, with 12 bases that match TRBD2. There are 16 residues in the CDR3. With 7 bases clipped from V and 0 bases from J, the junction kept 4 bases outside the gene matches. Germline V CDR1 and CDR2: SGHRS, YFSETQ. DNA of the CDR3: TGCGCCAGCCGGACTAGCGGGACCCCGAACACCGGGGAGCTGTTTTTT. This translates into CASRTSGTPNTGELFF.

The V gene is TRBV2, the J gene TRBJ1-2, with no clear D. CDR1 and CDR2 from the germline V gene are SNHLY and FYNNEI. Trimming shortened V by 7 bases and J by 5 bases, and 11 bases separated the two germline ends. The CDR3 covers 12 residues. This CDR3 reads CASMEGRYGYTF. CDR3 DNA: TGTGCCAGCATGGAGGGTAGATATGGCTACACCTTC. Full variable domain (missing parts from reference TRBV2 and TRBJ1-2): EPEVTQTPSHQVTQMGQEVILRCVPISNHLYFYWYRQILGQKVEFLVSFYNNEISEKSEIFDDQFSVERPDGSNFTLKIRSTKLEDSAMYFCASMEGRYGYTFGSGTRLTVV.

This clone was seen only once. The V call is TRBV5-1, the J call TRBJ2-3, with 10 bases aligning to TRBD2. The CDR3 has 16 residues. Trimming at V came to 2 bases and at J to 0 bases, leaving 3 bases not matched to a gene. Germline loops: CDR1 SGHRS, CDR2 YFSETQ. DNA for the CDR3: TGCGCCAGCAGCTTCGAAGCGGGAGGGAGCACAGATACGCAGTATTTT. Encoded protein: CASSFEAGGSTDTQYF.

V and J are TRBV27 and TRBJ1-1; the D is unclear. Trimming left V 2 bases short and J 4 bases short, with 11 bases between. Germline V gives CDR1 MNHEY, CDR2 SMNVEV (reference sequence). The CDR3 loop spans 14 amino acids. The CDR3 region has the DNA TGTGCCAGCAGTTTACGCCTCTGGGGCACTGAAGCTTTCTTT. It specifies CASSLRLWGTEAFF.

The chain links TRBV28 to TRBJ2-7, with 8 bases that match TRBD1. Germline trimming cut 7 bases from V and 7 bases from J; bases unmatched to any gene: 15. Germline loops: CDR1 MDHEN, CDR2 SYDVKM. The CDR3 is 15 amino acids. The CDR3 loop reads CASTPTWTGSTEQYF. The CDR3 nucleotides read TGTGCCAGCACCCCGACGTGGACAGGGAGTACGGAGCAGTACTTC.

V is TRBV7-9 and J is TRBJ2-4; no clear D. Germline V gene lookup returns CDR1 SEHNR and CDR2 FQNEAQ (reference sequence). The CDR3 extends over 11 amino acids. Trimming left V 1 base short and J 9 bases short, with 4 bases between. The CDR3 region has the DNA TGTGCCAGCAGCTTAGTAGGCATTCAGTACTTC. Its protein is CASSLVGIQYF.

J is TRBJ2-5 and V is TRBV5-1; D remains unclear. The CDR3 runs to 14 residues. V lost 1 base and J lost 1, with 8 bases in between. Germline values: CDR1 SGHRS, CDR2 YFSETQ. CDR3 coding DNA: TGCGCCAGCAGCTTGCGGCTGGCCCAAGAGACCCAGTACTTC. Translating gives CASSLRLAQETQYF.

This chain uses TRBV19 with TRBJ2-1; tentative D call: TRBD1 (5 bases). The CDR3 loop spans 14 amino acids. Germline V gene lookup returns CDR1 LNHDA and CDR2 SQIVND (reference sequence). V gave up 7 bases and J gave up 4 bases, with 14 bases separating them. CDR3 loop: CASIGPGRYNEQFF. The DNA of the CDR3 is TGTGCCAGTATCGGTCCAGGGCGGTACAATGAGCAGTTCTTC.

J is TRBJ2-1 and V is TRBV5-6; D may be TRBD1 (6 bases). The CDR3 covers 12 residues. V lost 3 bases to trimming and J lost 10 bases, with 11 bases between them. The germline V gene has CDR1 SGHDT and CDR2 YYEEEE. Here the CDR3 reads CASSSGAYEQFF. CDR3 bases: TGTGCCAGCAGCTCAGGGGCGTACGAGCAGTTCTTC.

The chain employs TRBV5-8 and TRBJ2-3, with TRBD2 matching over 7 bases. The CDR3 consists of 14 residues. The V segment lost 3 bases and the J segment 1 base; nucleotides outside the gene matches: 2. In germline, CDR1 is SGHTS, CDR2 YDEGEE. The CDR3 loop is CASSWLAGTDTQYF. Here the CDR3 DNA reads TGTGCCAGCAGCTGGCTAGCGGGCACAGATACGCAGTATTTT.

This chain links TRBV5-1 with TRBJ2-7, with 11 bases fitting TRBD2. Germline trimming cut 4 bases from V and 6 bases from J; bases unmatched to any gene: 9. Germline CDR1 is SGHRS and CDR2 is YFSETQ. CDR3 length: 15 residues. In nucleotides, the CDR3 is TGCGCCAGCAGCCCACTAGCGGGAGAAGGTGGCGAGCAGTACTTC. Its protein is CASSPLAGEGGEQYF.

The CDR3 bases are TGCGCCAGCAGCCCAAATAGGGACCTTTATACGCAGTATTTT. Its protein product is CASSPNRDLYTQYF. The chain has TRBV4-1 and TRBJ2-3, with D tentatively TRBD1 or TRBD2 (5 bases each). The CDR3 sequence is 14 residues long. Looked up from germline, CDR1 is MGHRA and CDR2 is YSYEKL. V was pared by 4 bases and J by 7 bases, with 15 bases between.

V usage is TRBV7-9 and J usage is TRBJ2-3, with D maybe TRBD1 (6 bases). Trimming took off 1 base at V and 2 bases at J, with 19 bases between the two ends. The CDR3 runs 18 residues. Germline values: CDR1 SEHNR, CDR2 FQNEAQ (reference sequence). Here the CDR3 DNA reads TGTGCCAGCAGCTTAGGGAAGACAGGCCGTGCTAACACAGATACGCAGTATTTT. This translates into CASSLGKTGRANTDTQYF.

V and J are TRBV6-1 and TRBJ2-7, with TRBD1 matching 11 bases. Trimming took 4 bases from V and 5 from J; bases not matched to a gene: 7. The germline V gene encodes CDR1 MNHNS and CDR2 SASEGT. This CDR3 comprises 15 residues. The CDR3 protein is CASSGGTGGPDEQYF. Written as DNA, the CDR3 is TGTGCCAGCAGTGGGGGGACAGGGGGTCCCGACGAGCAGTACTTC.

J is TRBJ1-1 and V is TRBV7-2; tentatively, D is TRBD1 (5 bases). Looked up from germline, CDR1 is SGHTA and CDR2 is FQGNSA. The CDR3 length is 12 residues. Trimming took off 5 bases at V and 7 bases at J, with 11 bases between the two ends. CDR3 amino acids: CASSPTGYEAFF. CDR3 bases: TGTGCCAGCAGCCCAACAGGTTATGAAGCTTTCTTT.

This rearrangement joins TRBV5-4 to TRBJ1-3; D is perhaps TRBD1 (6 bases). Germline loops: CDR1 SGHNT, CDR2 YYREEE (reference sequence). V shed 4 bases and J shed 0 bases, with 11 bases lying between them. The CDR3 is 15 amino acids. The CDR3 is CASSRGQSSGNTIYF. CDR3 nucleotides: TGTGCCAGCAGCCGCGGACAGAGCTCTGGAAACACCATATATTTT.

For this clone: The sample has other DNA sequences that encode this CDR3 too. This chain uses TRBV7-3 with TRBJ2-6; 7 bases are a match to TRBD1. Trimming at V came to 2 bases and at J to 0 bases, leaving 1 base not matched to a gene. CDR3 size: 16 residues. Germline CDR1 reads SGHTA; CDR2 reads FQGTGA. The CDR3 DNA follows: TGTGCCAGCAGCTTATCAGGGGGCTCTGGGGCCAACGTCCTGACTTTC. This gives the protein CASSLSGGSGANVLTF.